The 5 T cell receptor beta chains below all came from one sample that was sequenced in a study of blood T cell repertoires in COVID-19. Measured with immunoSEQ multiplex PCR; TCRdb has only the in-frame clones, and not every one. The data contain roughly 400,000 clones, roughly 90% of them singletons. Sequencing used PBMCs or T cells enriched from blood (not recorded which). The receptor set was obtained from a woman aged 18-29 years who had been exposed to COVID-19.

This clone was seen more than once but under ten times. A single base separates this from a much larger clone, so it may be a read error. The same CDR3 is also encoded by other DNA sequences in this sample. The genes are TRBV9 and TRBJ2-7; the match to TRBD2 covers 7 bases. Germline CDR1 and CDR2: SGDLS and YYNGEE. CDR3 length equals 14 residues. Trimming cost V 0 bases and J 0 bases; bases outside gene matches: 0. The CDR3 DNA is TGTGCCAGCAGCGTAGGCGGGAGCTCCTACGAGCAGTACTTC. Translating gives CASSVGGSSYEQYF.

The chain uses TRBV7-6 and TRBJ1-5, with TRBD1 matching over 9 bases. J lost 7 bases, V lost 0 bases, and 4 bases had no gene match. The CDR3 length is 15 residues. Germline CDR1 is SGHVS and CDR2 is FNYEAQ. The CDR3 bases are TGTGCCAGCAGCTTAGCGGGACAGGGTGGACAGCCCCAGCATTTT. As protein: CASSLAGQGGQPQHF.

The chain joins TRBV14 to TRBJ2-7; D is possibly TRBD2 (11 bases). The CDR3 loop spans 17 amino acids. V lost 4 bases to trimming and J lost 7 bases, with 26 bases between them. Germline CDR1 and CDR2: SGHDN and FVKESK. CDR3 DNA: TGTGCCAGCAGCCCCCACAATCTAGCGGGGGGACAGGGGGAGCAGTACTTC. Its protein product is CASSPHNLAGGQGEQYF.

J is TRBJ1-1 and V is TRBV19; possible D gene TRBD1, 5 bases. V was trimmed by 5 bases and J by 1 base, leaving 11 bases between them. CDR3 size: 14 residues. Germline assignment: CDR1 LNHDA and CDR2 SQIVND (reference sequence). CDR3 bases: TGTGCCAGTAGTCACTTGGGGGGGAACACTGAAGCTTTCTTT. This translates into CASSHLGGNTEAFF. The full variable domain, its missing parts supplied by reference TRBV19 and TRBJ1-1, is DGGITQSPKYLFRKEGQNVTLSCEQNLNHDAMYWYRQDPGQGLRLIYYSQIVNDFQKGDIAEGYSVSREKKESFPLTVTSAQKNPTAFYLCASSHLGGNTEAFFGQGTRLTVV.

The chain carries TRBV9 and TRBJ1-2; D remains ambiguous. The CDR3 runs to 13 residues. Looked up from germline, CDR1 is SGDLS and CDR2 is YYNGEE. Trimming pared 4 bases from V and 6 bases from J, leaving 13 bases between. Written as DNA, the CDR3 is TGTGCCAGCAGCCCCCAACAGAGTCATGGCTACACCTTC. Protein product: CASSPQQSHGYTF.